The 25 T cell receptor beta chains below were found in one sample sequenced in a study of cytomegalovirus exposure and HLA in healthy donors. The PCR used 60 Vbeta and 13 Jbeta primers. TCRdb keeps only in-frame clones here, not all; method: immunoSEQ multiplex PCR. The sample has 180,000 or so clones; roughly 73% are singletons. Sample: PBMCs. The receptors were gathered from a female donor in good health and CMV-seronegative.

The chain combines TRBV9 with TRBJ2-1; 9 bases agree with TRBD1. The CDR3 spans 15 residues. CDR1 SGDLS and CDR2 YYNGEE come from the germline V gene. After removal of 0 bases from V and 6 bases from J, the junction contained 4 bases not matched to a gene. CDR3 nucleotides: TGTGCCAGCAGCGTAGCTTCGGGACAGGGCAATGAGCAGTTCTTC. It codes for CASSVASGQGNEQFF. The full variable domain, in which reference TRBV9 and TRBJ2-1 provide the parts outside the CDR3, is DSGVTQTPKHLITATGQRVTLRCSPRSGDLSVYWYQQSLDQGLQFLIQYYNGEERAKGNILERFSAQQFPDLHSELNLSSLELGDSALYFCASSVASGQGNEQFFGPGTRLTVL.

The rearrangement links TRBV7-8 to TRBJ1-1; a possible D gene is TRBD1 (6 bases). The CDR3 is 13 amino acids. Trimming pared 9 bases from V and 3 bases from J, leaving 14 bases between. Germline-derived CDR1 and CDR2 are SGHVS and FQNEAQ. DNA for the CDR3: TGTGCCAGTAGAAACAGGGACGACACTGAAGCTTTCTTT. It encodes CASRNRDDTEAFF.

V is TRBV7-9 and J is TRBJ2-7; the match to TRBD2 covers 10 bases. Germline V gene lookup returns CDR1 SEHNR and CDR2 FQNEAQ (reference sequence). The CDR3 has 15 residues. J lost 7 bases, V lost 5 bases, and 11 bases had no gene match. The CDR3 nucleotides read TGTGCCAGCAGCCCACCAGCGGGGGGGCCGGGGGAGCAGTACTTC. Translation: CASSPPAGGPGEQYF.

The gene calls are TRBV4-3 and TRBJ2-1, with D possibly matching TRBD1 (5 bases). V was clipped by 0 bases and J by 7 bases, with 13 bases between them. Germline V gene sequence: CDR1 LGHNA, CDR2 YSLEER. There are 15 residues in the CDR3. The CDR3 region has the DNA TGCGCCAGCAGCCAAGACGGGCAGGGATGGAATGAGCAGTTCTTC. Its translation is CASSQDGQGWNEQFF.

In this sample, this clone turned up a few times. The gene calls are TRBV4-1 and TRBJ2-1, with 8 bases fitting TRBD2. Looked up from germline, CDR1 is MGHRA and CDR2 is YSYEKL. The J segment lost 0 bases and the V segment lost 4 bases, leaving 5 bases of the junction unmatched. This CDR3 is 16 amino acids long. DNA of the CDR3: TGCGCCAGCAGCCCGTTAGCGGGGTCCTCCTACAATGAGCAGTTCTTC. Its protein product is CASSPLAGSSYNEQFF.

The rearrangement joins TRBV7-2 to TRBJ2-2; D is unresolved. Trimming removed 1 base at V and 4 bases at J, with 7 bases between. The CDR3 totals 14 residues. From germline, CDR1 is SGHTA and CDR2 FQGNSA. The CDR3 here is CASSLEASTGELFF. In DNA, the CDR3 is TGTGCCAGCAGCTTAGAAGCTAGCACCGGGGAGCTGTTTTTT.

This clone was observed many times. This chain connects TRBV4-3 to TRBJ2-7, with 8 bases fitting TRBD1. The junction had 4 bases not matched to a gene; V was cut back by 1 base and J by 2 bases. Germline loops: CDR1 LGHNA, CDR2 YSLEER. The CDR3 length is 15 residues. DNA for the CDR3: TGCGCCAGCAGCCAAGTGCAGGGGGCGGCCTACGAGCAGTACTTC. Translated: CASSQVQGAAYEQYF.

There are a few counts of this clone. This chain joins TRBV11-2 and TRBJ1-2; perhaps TRBD1 as D (5 bases). V was trimmed by 1 base and J by 3 bases, leaving 12 bases between them. The CDR3 consists of 15 residues. Germline V CDR1 and CDR2: SGHAT, FQNNGV. The CDR3 here is CASSLVQGSDYGYTF. The CDR3 DNA sequence: TGTGCCAGCAGCTTAGTTCAGGGTTCGGACTATGGCTACACCTTC.

This rearrangement joins TRBV14 to TRBJ2-7, with TRBD1 matching over 9 bases. Looked up from germline, CDR1 is SGHDN and CDR2 is FVKESK. The CDR3 extends over 16 amino acids. With V trimmed by 4 bases and J by 4 bases, 11 bases remained unmatched. This chain's CDR3 is CASSPDPGQGLYEQYF. CDR3 in DNA: TGTGCCAGCAGCCCCGACCCGGGACAGGGCCTTTACGAGCAGTACTTC.

The chain is built from TRBV9 and TRBJ2-2; D ambiguous. CDR3 length: 14 residues. Germline CDR1 is SGDLS and CDR2 is YYNGEE. Between the trimmed V and J ends, which lost 4 bases and 3 bases, there was a span of 10 bases. CDR3 bases: TGTGCCAGCAGCCTCGGAGCAGACACCGGGGAGCTGTTTTTT. It yields the protein CASSLGADTGELFF.

The chain is built from TRBV9 and TRBJ2-5, with 11 bases matching TRBD2. Germline CDR1 is SGDLS and CDR2 is YYNGEE. The CDR3 is made up of 15 amino acids. With V trimmed by 1 base and J by 5 bases, 4 bases remained unmatched. The CDR3 loop is CASSVPTSGGETQYF. The CDR3 DNA sequence: TGTGCCAGCAGCGTACCCACTAGCGGGGGTGAGACCCAGTACTTC.

The table lists this clone with a count of one. This rearrangement joins TRBV15 to TRBJ1-1; D not certain. The germline V and J ends were trimmed by 0 bases and 1 base, with 6 bases remaining between them. The CDR3 runs to 14 residues. CDR1 LNHNV and CDR2 YYDKDF come from the germline V gene (reference sequence). The CDR3 sequence is CATSRDSGNTEAFF. The CDR3 DNA reads as TGTGCCACCAGCAGAGATTCCGGGAACACTGAAGCTTTCTTT.

The chain carries TRBV27 and TRBJ2-5; possibly TRBD1 for D (5 bases). With the DNA end fitting TRBJ2-7 better, the J assignment may be wrong. This CDR3 region has 17 residues. Germline V gene data show CDR1 as MNHEY and CDR2 as SMNVEV (reference sequence). The CDR3 reads CASCPLPAPGQAYEQYF. Written as DNA, the CDR3 is TGTGCCAGCTGCCCGCTCCCTGCACCAGGGCAGGCCTACGAGCAGTACTTC.

CDR3 sequence (DNA): TGTGCCAGTAGTACCCTACAGGCCTTCGACTACGAGCAGTACTTC. Translated: CASSTLQAFDYEQYF. V is TRBV19 and J is TRBJ2-7; D is possibly TRBD1 (5 bases). V was cut by 4 bases and J by 3 bases, with 16 bases left in between. The CDR3 totals 15 residues. Germline V gives CDR1 LNHDA, CDR2 SQIVND (reference sequence).

In its sample, this clone was seen once. The genes are TRBV9 and TRBJ1-4, with TRBD1 matching over 7 bases. V shed 4 bases, J shed 3 bases, and the junction held 6 bases outside the gene matches. CDR3 length equals 15 residues. Germline lookup yields CDR1 SGDLS and CDR2 YYNGEE. The CDR3 DNA is TGTGCCAGCAGCTTTCGACAGGGTGCTAATGAAAAACTGTTTTTT. This encodes CASSFRQGANEKLFF. Looking up the rest from reference TRBV9 and TRBJ1-4 gives the full variable domain: DSGVTQTPKHLITATGQRVTLRCSPRSGDLSVYWYQQSLDQGLQFLIQYYNGEERAKGNILERFSAQQFPDLHSELNLSSLELGDSALYFCASSFRQGANEKLFFGSGTQLSVL.

This chain connects TRBV28 to TRBJ2-5, with TRBD2 as a possible D gene (6 bases). V lost 5 bases to trimming and J lost 0 bases, with 10 bases between them. CDR1 and CDR2 (germline): MDHEN, SYDVKM. CDR3 length: 14 amino acids. The CDR3 here is CASSPGTYQETQYF. DNA for the CDR3: TGTGCCAGCAGTCCCGGGACTTACCAAGAGACCCAGTACTTC.

The V gene is TRBV2, the J gene TRBJ2-7; TRBD1 matches 9 bases. This CDR3 region has 15 residues. Germline CDR1 reads SNHLY; CDR2 reads FYNNEI. V was pared by 0 bases and J by 5 bases, with 5 bases of the junction left unmatched. The CDR3 nucleotides read TGTGCCAGCAGTGAAGCAGAACAGGGGGCCAACGAGCAGTACTTC. This codes for CASSEAEQGANEQYF. Drawing the rest from reference TRBV2 and TRBJ2-7, the complete variable domain is EPEVTQTPSHQVTQMGQEVILRCVPISNHLYFYWYRQILGQKVEFLVSFYNNEISEKSEIFDDQFSVERPDGSNFTLKIRSTKLEDSAMYFCASSEAEQGANEQYFGPGTRLTVT.

The V and J genes are TRBV5-6 and TRBJ1-2, with D perhaps matching TRBD1 (6 bases). Between the trimmed V and J ends, which lost 3 bases and 0 bases, there was a span of 15 bases. Germline values: CDR1 SGHDT, CDR2 YYEEEE. The CDR3 has 16 amino acids. DNA of the CDR3: TGTGCCAGCAGCTATCAAGGGGGACCTTCTAACTATGGCTACACCTTC. Translated, it gives CASSYQGGPSNYGYTF.

This clone was recorded only once. J is TRBJ1-6 and V is TRBV6-5; D unclear. CDR3 length: 13 residues. Trimming took 0 bases from V and 8 from J, leaving 5 bases between them. The germline gives CDR1 MNHEY, CDR2 SVGAGI. CDR3 amino acids: CASSYSRDSPLHF. The CDR3 DNA reads as TGTGCCAGCAGTTACTCGAGGGATTCACCCCTCCACTTT.

This clone was counted once. This chain uses TRBV28 with TRBJ2-7, with a weak D call TRBD2 (6 bases). Per the germline V gene, CDR1 is MDHEN and CDR2 is SYDVKM. The CDR3 sequence is 16 residues long. The V end was cut by 4 bases, the J end by 0 bases, with 16 bases between. This CDR3 reads CASSSPQGGNSYEQYF. The DNA for the CDR3 is TGTGCCAGCAGTTCCCCCCAGGGAGGAAACTCCTACGAGCAGTACTTC.

The V gene is TRBV5-1, the J gene TRBJ2-5, with TRBD1 as a possible D gene (6 bases). The V gene's germline CDR1 is SGHRS and CDR2 YFSETQ. The CDR3 is made up of 14 amino acids. V was clipped by 0 bases and J by 5 bases, with 11 bases between them. Here the CDR3 reads CASSLDRARETQYF. The CDR3 region has the DNA TGCGCCAGCAGCTTGGACAGGGCCCGGGAGACCCAGTACTTC.

The chain couples TRBV18 to TRBJ2-7, with D maybe TRBD1 (6 bases). The CDR3 totals 15 residues. The V and J ends lost 2 bases and 2 bases respectively, with 13 bases between them. Germline-derived CDR1 and CDR2 are KGHSH and LQKENI. CDR3 loop: CASSPKDRPTYEQYF. The DNA of the CDR3 is TGTGCCAGCTCACCAAAAGACAGGCCCACCTACGAGCAGTACTTC.

This sequence joins TRBV6-1 and TRBJ2-7; D may be TRBD2 (5 bases). Per the germline V gene, CDR1 is MNHNS and CDR2 is SASEGT. The CDR3 contains 14 residues. V lost 3 bases and J 3 bases, leaving 12 bases between the germline ends. The CDR3 DNA reads TGTGCCAGCAGTGACCGGACTGCCCTCTACGAGCAGTACTTC. Translating gives CASSDRTALYEQYF.

The chain is built from TRBV5-1 and TRBJ2-3; maybe TRBD2 (6 bases). CDR1 and CDR2 (germline): SGHRS, YFSETQ. The V gene lost 1 base and the J gene lost 0 bases, with 12 bases spanning the gap. This CDR3 contains 16 residues. The CDR3 loop reads CASSLKLGGSTDTQYF. In DNA, the CDR3 is TGCGCCAGCAGCTTGAAGTTGGGGGGTAGCACAGATACGCAGTATTTT.

V usage is TRBV29-1 and J usage is TRBJ2-3; the D gene is possibly TRBD1 (6 bases). The CDR3 is 15 amino acids. The V end lost 1 base, the J end lost 4 bases, and 15 bases lay between the germline ends. The germline V gene has CDR1 SQVTM and CDR2 ANQGSEA. CDR3 bases: TGCAGCGTTGAAGGGGACAAGGGACGGTCAGATACGCAGTATTTT. Amino acid sequence: CSVEGDKGRSDTQYF.